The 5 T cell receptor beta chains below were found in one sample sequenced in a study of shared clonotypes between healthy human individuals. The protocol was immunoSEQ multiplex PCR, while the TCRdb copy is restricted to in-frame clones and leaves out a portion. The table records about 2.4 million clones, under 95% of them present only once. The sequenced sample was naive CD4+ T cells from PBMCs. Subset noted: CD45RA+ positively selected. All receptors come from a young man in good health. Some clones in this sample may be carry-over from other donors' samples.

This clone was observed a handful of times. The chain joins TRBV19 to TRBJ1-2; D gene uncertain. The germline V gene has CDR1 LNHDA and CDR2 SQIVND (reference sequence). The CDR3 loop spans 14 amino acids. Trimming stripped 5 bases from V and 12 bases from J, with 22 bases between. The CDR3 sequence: CASSVGNPSLYHTF. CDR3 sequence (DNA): TGTGCCAGTAGTGTTGGCAACCCGTCTCTGTACCACACCTTC.

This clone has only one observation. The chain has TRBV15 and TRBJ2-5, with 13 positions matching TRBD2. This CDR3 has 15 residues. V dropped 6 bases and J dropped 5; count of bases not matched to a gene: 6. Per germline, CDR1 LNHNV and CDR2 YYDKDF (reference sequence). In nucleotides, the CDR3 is TGTGCCACCAGTGCGACTAGCGGGAGGCGGGAGACCCAGTACTTC. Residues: CATSATSGRRETQYF.

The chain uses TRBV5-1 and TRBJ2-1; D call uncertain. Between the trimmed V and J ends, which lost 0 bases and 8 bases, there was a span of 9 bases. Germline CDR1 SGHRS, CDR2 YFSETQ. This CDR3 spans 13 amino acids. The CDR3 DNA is TGCGCCAGCAGCTTGGAACAGAACCATGAGCAGTTCTTC. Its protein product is CASSLEQNHEQFF.

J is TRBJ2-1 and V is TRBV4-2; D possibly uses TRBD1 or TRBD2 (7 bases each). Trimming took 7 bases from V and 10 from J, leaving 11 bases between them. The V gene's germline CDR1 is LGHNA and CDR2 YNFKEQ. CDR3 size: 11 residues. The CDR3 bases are TGTGCCAGCAACCAGGGGGGGGAGCAGTTCTTC. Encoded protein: CASNQGGEQFF.

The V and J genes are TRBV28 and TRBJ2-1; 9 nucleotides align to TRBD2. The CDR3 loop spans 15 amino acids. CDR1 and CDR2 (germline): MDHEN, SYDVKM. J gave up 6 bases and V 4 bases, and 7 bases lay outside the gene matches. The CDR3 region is CASSSPGLAFNEQFF. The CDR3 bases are TGTGCCAGCAGTTCACCGGGACTAGCATTCAATGAGCAGTTCTTC. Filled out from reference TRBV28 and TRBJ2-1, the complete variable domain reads DVKVTQSSRYLVKRTGEKVFLECVQDMDHENMFWYRQDPGLGLRLIYFSYDVKMKEKGDIPEGYSVSREKKERFSLILESASTNQTSMYLCASSSPGLAFNEQFFGPGTRLTVL.